These T cell receptor beta chains were read from a single sample in a study of cytomegalovirus exposure and HLA in healthy donors. Some clones are missing from TCRdb's copy, which holds only in-frame ones; the method was immunoSEQ multiplex PCR. Here the sample spans 75,000 to 90,000 clones, 90% to 95% being singletons. The sequencing sample was made of PBMCs. The origin of the receptors is a woman between 18 and 30 years old in good health and CMV-seronegative. CDR3s include the opening cysteine and the closing phenylalanine or tryptophan. A D gene is named only where the DNA matches it firmly. Some rows have no size entry. The others give once, few or many, or a class for an expanded clone.

clone_size j_call v_call d_call cdr3_aa cdr3_nt
NA TRBJ1-1 TRBV7-9 NA CASSYAGTEAFF TGTGCCAGCAGCTACGCAGGGACTGAAGCTTTCTTT
NA TRBJ2-1 TRBV19 NA CASSITGSSYNEQFF TGTGCCAGTAGTATAACCGGGAGCTCCTACAATGAGCAGTTCTTC
NA TRBJ2-7 TRBV5-6 TRBD1 CASSVGTAYEQYF TGTGCCAGCAGCGTAGGGACAGCCTACGAGCAGTACTTC
NA TRBJ2-1 TRBV29-1 TRBD2 CSGPPPGLAGLGPYNEQFF TGCAGCGGGCCCCCTCCGGGACTAGCGGGTCTAGGGCCTTACAATGAGCAGTTCTTC
NA TRBJ1-1 TRBV9 NA CASSVVSGRNTEAFF TGTGCCAGCAGCGTAGTTTCGGGGAGGAACACTGAAGCTTTCTTT
NA TRBJ1-1 TRBV28 NA CASRLRPRLPRGTEAFF TGTGCCAGCAGGTTACGTCCCAGGCTCCCTCGGGGCACTGAAGCTTTCTTT
NA TRBJ1-1 TRBV5-1 TRBD1 CASSGTGGTEAFF TGCGCCAGCAGTGGGACAGGGGGCACTGAAGCTTTCTTT
NA TRBJ2-7 TRBV5-4 TRBD2 CASTLDRGRGHEQYF TGTGCCAGCACCCTGGACCGGGGGAGGGGACACGAGCAGTACTTC
NA TRBJ1-1 TRBV11-2 NA CASSWSTEAFF TGTGCCAGCAGCTGGAGCACTGAAGCTTTCTTT
NA TRBJ1-3 TRBV28 NA CASSLNQVSGNTIYF TGTGCCAGCAGTTTAAATCAGGTCTCTGGAAACACCATATATTTT
NA TRBJ1-2 TRBV7-2 TRBD1 CASSRQGVVGYTF TGTGCCAGCAGCCGACAGGGGGTCGTTGGCTACACCTTC
once TRBJ2-2 TRBV5-6 NA CASSLAGASYTGELFF TGTGCCAGCAGCTTGGCAGGGGCAAGTTACACCGGGGAGCTGTTTTTT
NA TRBJ2-1 TRBV5-1 TRBD2 CASSYGTSFNEQFF TGCGCCAGCAGCTACGGGACTAGTTTCAATGAGCAGTTCTTC
NA TRBJ2-1 TRBV4-1 TRBD2 CASSQSASGVTYNEQFF TGCGCCAGCAGCCAATCAGCTAGCGGGGTCACCTACAATGAGCAGTTCTTC
NA TRBJ2-7 TRBV2 NA CASSGAAGHEQYF TGTGCCAGCAGTGGTGCCGCGGGACACGAGCAGTACTTC
NA TRBJ2-7 TRBV4-3 TRBD2 CASSQDWVAGGPDEQYF TGCGCCAGCAGCCAAGATTGGGTAGCGGGAGGGCCCGACGAGCAGTACTTC
few TRBJ2-1 TRBV7-8 NA CASSYSHNEQFF TGTGCCAGCAGTTACAGCCACAATGAGCAGTTCTTC
NA TRBJ2-1 TRBV25-1 TRBD1 CASSDRGRGYNEQFF TGTGCCAGCAGTGATAGGGGCAGGGGGTACAATGAGCAGTTCTTC
NA TRBJ2-7 TRBV6-5 TRBD1 CASGAGTGVYEQYF TGTGCCAGCGGCGCAGGGACAGGGGTGTACGAGCAGTACTTC
NA TRBJ1-2 TRBV7-9 NA CASSPSSLGYTF TGTGCCAGCAGCCCTTCCAGTTTGGGCTACACCTTC
NA TRBJ2-5 TRBV14 NA CASSQVGQGLPETQYF TGTGCCAGCAGCCAAGTCGGGCAGGGCCTTCCCGAGACCCAGTACTTC
NA TRBJ1-6 TRBV9 NA CASSVDGSGNSPLHF TGTGCCAGCAGCGTAGACGGTTCGGGTAATTCACCCCTCCACTTT
once TRBJ2-7 TRBV29-1 TRBD2 CSVEDSGTRGYEQYF TGCAGCGTTGAAGATTCCGGGACTAGGGGGTACGAGCAGTACTTC